This record looks at one TCR beta chain sequence and its context. This sample is part of a study of control samples from healthy donors and cancer patients. Germline CDR1 reads SNHLY; CDR2 reads FYNNEI. Trimming took 7 bases from V and 6 from J, leaving 17 bases between them. This CDR3 has 14 amino acids. Libraries were prepared by immunoSEQ multiplex PCR; TCRdb keeps only in-frame clonotypes and omits some of them. The sample yields almost 85,000 clones, around 94% seen once. The source is a woman aged 18 to 35 in good health. The sample was blood. The chain has TRBV2 and TRBJ2-3; D possibly corresponds to TRBD2 (7 bases). The CDR3 loop is CASKSGGHLDTQYF. CDR3 coding DNA: TGTGCCAGCAAATCCGGGGGGCATTTGGATACGCAGTATTTT. Filled out from reference TRBV2 and TRBJ2-3, the complete variable domain reads EPEVTQTPSHQVTQMGQEVILRCVPISNHLYFYWYRQILGQKVEFLVSFYNNEISEKSEIFDDQFSVERPDGSNFTLKIRSTKLEDSAMYFCASKSGGHLDTQYFGPGTRLTVL.